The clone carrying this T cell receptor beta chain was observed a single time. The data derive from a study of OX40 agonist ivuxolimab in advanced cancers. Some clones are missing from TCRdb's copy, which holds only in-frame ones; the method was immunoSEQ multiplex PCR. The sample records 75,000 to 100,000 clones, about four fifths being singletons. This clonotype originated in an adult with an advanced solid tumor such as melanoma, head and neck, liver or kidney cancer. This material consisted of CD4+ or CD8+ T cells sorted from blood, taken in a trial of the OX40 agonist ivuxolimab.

The CDR3 DNA reads as TGTGCCAGCTCACCACAGGGGCGGGGAGAGACAGATACGCAGTATTTT. This codes for CASSPQGRGETDTQYF. V is TRBV18 and J is TRBJ2-3; possibly TRBD2 for D (6 bases). The CDR3 is 16 amino acids. In germline, CDR1 is KGHSH, CDR2 LQKENI. Trimming shortened V by 1 base and J by 3 bases, and 14 bases separated the two germline ends. The full variable domain, completed using reference TRBV18 and TRBJ2-3, is NAGVMQNPRHLVRRRGQEARLRCSPMKGHSHVYWYRQLPEEGLKFMVYLQKENIIDESGMPKERFSAEFPKEGPSILRIQQVVRGDSAAYFCASSPQGRGETDTQYFGPGTRLTVL.